Presented here are 23 T cell receptor beta chains from one specimen sequenced in a study of cytomegalovirus exposure and HLA in healthy donors. PCR involved 60 Vbeta and 13 Jbeta primers. Method: immunoSEQ multiplex PCR; TCRdb's copy keeps in-frame clones and lacks some. The sample consists of 150,000 to 200,000 clones, 65% to 85% of them appearing once. The specimen was PBMCs. These receptors all come from a young man in good health and CMV-seronegative.

V gene TRBV4-1 combines with J gene TRBJ2-2; TRBD2 agrees at 11 bases. Germline V gives CDR1 MGHRA, CDR2 YSYEKL. The CDR3 runs 17 residues. Trimming removed 1 base from V and 6 bases from J; junction bases left unmatched: 7. CDR3 residues: CASSQVSLAGVSGELFF. The CDR3 DNA reads as TGCGCCAGCAGCCAAGTATCACTAGCGGGAGTCTCCGGGGAGCTGTTTTTT.

In its sample, this clone was seen a few times. This chain connects TRBV19 to TRBJ1-5; D call uncertain. The V and J ends lost 4 bases and 0 bases respectively, with 13 bases between them. The CDR3 length is 16 residues. Germline CDR1 is LNHDA and CDR2 is SQIVND (reference sequence). CDR3: CASSRERQYSNQPQHF. As DNA, the CDR3 is TGTGCCAGTAGTAGGGAGAGGCAGTATAGCAATCAGCCCCAGCATTTT.

The rearrangement links TRBV25-1 to TRBJ1-4; D is undetermined. Trimming shortened V by 3 bases and J by 5 bases, and 10 bases separated the two germline ends. CDR1 MGHDK and CDR2 SYGVNS come from the germline V gene. The CDR3 totals 14 residues. CDR3 amino acids: CASSDLGLNEKLFF. CDR3 nucleotide sequence: TGTGCCAGCAGTGATTTGGGCCTCAATGAAAAACTGTTTTTT.

The V call is TRBV9, the J call TRBJ1-4; 7 nucleotides line up with TRBD1. CDR3 size: 13 residues. V was clipped by 4 bases and J by 5 bases; unmatched bases: 2. Germline CDR1 and CDR2: SGDLS and YYNGEE. The CDR3 nucleotides are TGTGCCAGCAGCCGGGACAGCAATGAAAAACTGTTTTTT. Translating gives CASSRDSNEKLFF.

The rearrangement uses TRBV14 and TRBJ1-2, with D tentatively TRBD1 (6 bases). CDR3 size: 16 residues. Germline V gene sequence: CDR1 SGHDN, CDR2 FVKESK. The V end lost 1 base, the J end lost 7 bases, and 19 bases lay between the germline ends. The CDR3 is CASSQGYQGPESGYTF. The CDR3 DNA is TGTGCCAGCAGCCAAGGATATCAGGGGCCGGAATCTGGCTACACCTTC.

This rearrangement joins TRBV10-3 to TRBJ2-7; D gene uncertain. V lost 2 bases to trimming and J lost 7 bases, with 6 bases between them. The CDR3 covers 11 residues. From germline, CDR1 is ENHRY and CDR2 SYGVKD. CDR3 in DNA: TGTGCCATCAGTGAGGATCGGGAGCAGTACTTC. Amino acid sequence: CAISEDREQYF.

The V call is TRBV7-3, the J call TRBJ2-5, with TRBD1 matching 8 bases. The ends lost 4 bases at V and 5 bases at J; junction bases unmatched: 6. In germline, CDR1 is SGHTA, CDR2 FQGTGA. CDR3 length: 14 residues. The CDR3 loop is CASSSGGRWETQYF. The CDR3 DNA reads as TGTGCCAGCAGCTCAGGGGGCAGGTGGGAGACCCAGTACTTC.

The chain joins TRBV5-6 to TRBJ2-5, with D possibly being TRBD2 (5 bases). CDR1 and CDR2 (germline): SGHDT, YYEEEE. Trimming took 2 bases from V and 5 from J, leaving 16 bases between them. The CDR3 is 15 residues long. CDR3 DNA: TGTGCCAGCAGCTTCGAGGGATTGCTGGTGGAGACCCAGTACTTC. Its translation is CASSFEGLLVETQYF.

This rearrangement joins TRBV6-5 to TRBJ2-5, with 7 bases matching TRBD1. After removal of 8 bases from V and 3 bases from J, the junction contained 3 bases not matched to a gene. Per germline, CDR1 MNHEY and CDR2 SVGAGI. The CDR3 has 12 residues. The CDR3 is CASGQVKETQYF. DNA for the CDR3: TGTGCCAGCGGACAGGTGAAAGAGACCCAGTACTTC.

This chain uses TRBV5-1 with TRBJ2-5, with D tentatively TRBD1 (7 bases). Germline CDR1 SGHRS, CDR2 YFSETQ. This CDR3 region has 13 residues. The V end was cut by 4 bases, the J end by 2 bases, with 9 bases between. This CDR3 reads CASSAGQQETQYF. The CDR3 DNA is TGCGCCAGCAGCGCGGGACAGCAAGAGACCCAGTACTTC.

V gene TRBV5-1 combines with J gene TRBJ2-1; 8 bases match TRBD2. CDR3 length: 15 residues. The ends lost 0 bases at V and 8 bases at J; junction bases unmatched: 7. The V gene's germline CDR1 is SGHRS and CDR2 YFSETQ. In nucleotides, the CDR3 is TGCGCCAGCAGCTTGGACGGGAGGGCCATGGATGAGCAGTTCTTC. This gives the protein CASSLDGRAMDEQFF.

The chain has TRBV30 and TRBJ2-4; 9 nucleotides match TRBD2. Trimming at V came to 0 bases and at J to 8 bases, leaving 11 bases not matched to a gene. Germline values: CDR1 GTSNPN, CDR2 SVGIG (reference sequence). This CDR3 is built from 16 residues. For the CDR3, the DNA is TGTGCCTGGAGTGTAGCTAGCGGGAAGGGTTCGGACATTCAGTACTTC. Translated: CAWSVASGKGSDIQYF. Full variable domain (rest looked up from reference TRBV30 and TRBJ2-4): SQTIHQWPATLVQPVGSPLSLECTVEGTSNPNLYWYRQAAGRGLQLLFYSVGIGQISSEVPQNLSASRPQDRQFILSSKKLLLSDSGFYLCAWSVASGKGSDIQYFGAGTRLSVL.

The rearrangement links TRBV6-5 to TRBJ2-7; TRBD1 might be the D (6 bases). This CDR3 is built from 13 residues. Germline CDR1 MNHEY, CDR2 SVGAGI. Trimming shortened V by 6 bases and J by 3 bases, and 12 bases separated the two germline ends. DNA of the CDR3: TGTGCCAGCAGCCCGGACAGAGGCTACGAGCAGTACTTC. Protein: CASSPDRGYEQYF.

The rearrangement uses TRBV5-4 and TRBJ1-6, with 9 bases fitting TRBD1. Germline V gives CDR1 SGHNT, CDR2 YYREEE (reference sequence). This CDR3 is 15 amino acids long. The trim removed 4 bases at V and 10 bases at J, leaving 9 bases unmatched. CDR3 sequence reads: CASSVGTGSGSPLHF. CDR3 sequence (DNA): TGTGCCAGCAGCGTCGGGACAGGGTCGGGATCACCCCTCCACTTT.

The rearrangement joins TRBV12-5 to TRBJ2-7, with TRBD1 matching over 11 bases. CDR3 length: 14 residues. V lost 5 bases, J lost 4 bases, and 4 bases stayed unmatched. CDR1 is LGHNT, CDR2 FRNRAP, per germline. CDR3 in DNA: TGTGCTAGTGGTCCCGGGACAGGGGGTTACGAGCAGTACTTC. Translated, it gives CASGPGTGGYEQYF.

The chain combines TRBV29-1 with TRBJ2-1, with 11 bases matching TRBD2. This CDR3 contains 14 residues. Germline assignment: CDR1 SQVTM and CDR2 ANQGSEA. The V and J ends lost 5 bases and 8 bases, in that order; junction bases with no gene match: 8. The CDR3, as DNA: TGCAGCGTTACCGCTAGCGGGAGGAAGGATGAGCAGTTCTTC. The encoded protein is CSVTASGRKDEQFF.

V and J are TRBV9 and TRBJ2-6; no clear D gene. This CDR3 is built from 17 residues. Germline assignment: CDR1 SGDLS and CDR2 YYNGEE. Trimming pared 0 bases from V and 0 bases from J, leaving 10 bases between. The CDR3 sequence: CASSVEPEYSGANVLTF. The CDR3 DNA reads as TGTGCCAGCAGCGTAGAGCCCGAGTACTCTGGGGCCAACGTCCTGACTTTC.

The chain carries TRBV27 and TRBJ2-7, with 9 nucleotides matching TRBD2. The CDR3 runs 15 residues. CDR1 and CDR2 (germline): MNHEY, SMNVEV (reference sequence). V lost 6 bases to trimming and J lost 4 bases; unmatched junction nucleotides: 10. CDR3 in amino acids: CASSTIGLATYEQYF. CDR3 sequence (DNA): TGTGCCAGCAGCACGATCGGACTAGCGACTTACGAGCAGTACTTC.

The rearrangement links TRBV18 to TRBJ1-2; tentative D call: TRBD1 (6 bases). CDR1 KGHSH and CDR2 LQKENI come from the germline V gene. This CDR3 comprises 14 residues. The V end was cut by 3 bases, the J end by 7 bases, with 15 bases between. CDR3 amino acids: CASSPSQGWGGYTF. DNA of the CDR3: TGTGCCAGCTCACCGTCACAGGGATGGGGTGGCTACACCTTC.

This clone was recorded only once. The chain combines TRBV5-1 with TRBJ1-5; D is possibly TRBD1 (6 bases). Germline V gene data show CDR1 as SGHRS and CDR2 as YFSETQ. Trimming removed 0 bases from V and 4 bases from J, with 11 bases in between. This CDR3 contains 15 residues. In DNA, the CDR3 is TGCGCCAGCAGCTTGGGGACAGAGGAAAATCAGCCCCAGCATTTT. This codes for CASSLGTEENQPQHF.

V and J are TRBV28 and TRBJ1-6, with 10 bases fitting TRBD1. Looked up from germline, CDR1 is MDHEN and CDR2 is SYDVKM. The CDR3 is 16 residues long. The V and J ends lost 6 bases and 6 bases, in that order; junction bases with no gene match: 8. This chain's CDR3 is CASRGTGVLFNSPLHF. DNA for the CDR3: TGTGCCAGCAGAGGGACAGGGGTGTTGTTTAATTCACCCCTCCACTTT.

The chain couples TRBV27 to TRBJ2-3; 8 bases are shared with TRBD1. Germline loops: CDR1 MNHEY, CDR2 SMNVEV (reference sequence). Trimming at V came to 10 bases and at J to 5 bases, leaving 5 bases not matched to a gene. CDR3 length equals 12 residues. The CDR3 loop is CATSQGVDTQYF. The CDR3 nucleotides are TGTGCCACCTCACAGGGGGTAGATACGCAGTATTTT.

This clone was detected only once. The V gene is TRBV7-2, the J gene TRBJ2-1; 8 nucleotides match TRBD1. CDR1 and CDR2 from the germline V gene are SGHTA and FQGNSA. The CDR3 covers 19 residues. With 2 bases clipped from V and 3 bases from J, the junction kept 15 bases outside the gene matches. The CDR3 is CASSLRGTGGGRFYNEQFF. The CDR3 DNA follows: TGTGCCAGCAGCTTACGTGGGACAGGTGGGGGGCGATTCTACAATGAGCAGTTCTTC.